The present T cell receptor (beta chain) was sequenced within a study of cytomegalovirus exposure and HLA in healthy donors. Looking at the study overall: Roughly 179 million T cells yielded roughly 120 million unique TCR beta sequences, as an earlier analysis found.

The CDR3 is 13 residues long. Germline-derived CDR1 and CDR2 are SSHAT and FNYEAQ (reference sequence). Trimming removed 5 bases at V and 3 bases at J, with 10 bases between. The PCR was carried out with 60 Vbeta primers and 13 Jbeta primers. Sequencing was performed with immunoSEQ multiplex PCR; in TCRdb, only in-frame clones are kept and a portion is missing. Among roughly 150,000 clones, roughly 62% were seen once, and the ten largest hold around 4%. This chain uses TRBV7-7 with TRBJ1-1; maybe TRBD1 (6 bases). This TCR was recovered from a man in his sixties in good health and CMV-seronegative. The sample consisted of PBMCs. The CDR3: CASSKNRDTEAFF. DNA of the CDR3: TGTGCCAGCAGCAAGAACAGGGACACTGAAGCTTTCTTT.